The clone carrying this T cell receptor beta chain was counted many times. These data come from a study of shared clonotypes between healthy human individuals. Repertoires were generated with immunoSEQ multiplex PCR, while TCRdb's copy carries only in-frame clones and drops some. The sample shows almost 750,000 clones, just under 75% of them seen only once. V lost 4 bases and J lost 4; bases outside the gene matches: 8. The CDR3 is 15 amino acids. Germline V lookup: CDR1 MDHEN, CDR2 SYDVKM. This chain connects TRBV28 to TRBJ2-7; 9 positions agree with TRBD1. Sequencing used memory CD4+ T cells sorted from blood. Subset denoted: CD45RA-negative fraction. The receptor was isolated from a woman under 40 in good health. The DNA of the CDR3 is TGTGCCAGCAGTTCCCCCTCCGGGACAGGGTACGAGCAGTACTTC. The encoded protein is CASSSPSGTGYEQYF.